One sample yielded the 17 T cell receptor beta chains listed below, sequenced in a study of blood T cell repertoires in COVID-19. Sequencing used immunoSEQ multiplex PCR; TCRdb keeps in-frame clones, though not all of them. Among around 120,000 clones, 87% were seen once, and the ten largest hold less than 30%. Sequenced: peripheral blood. The receptors were sampled from a woman aged 70-85 years with acute or convalescent COVID-19.

The V and J genes are TRBV9 and TRBJ1-3, with D uncertain. This CDR3 contains 14 residues. Germline V CDR1 and CDR2: SGDLS, YYNGEE. The germline V and J ends were trimmed by 0 bases and 2 bases, with 6 bases remaining between them. Here the CDR3 DNA reads TGTGCCAGCAGCGTAGGGGGAGCTGGAAACACCATATATTTT. Protein: CASSVGGAGNTIYF.

This chain joins TRBV5-4 and TRBJ2-2, with a possible D match to TRBD1 (5 bases). The CDR3 totals 15 residues. The ends were cut back, 2 bases at V and 3 bases at J, with 11 bases in the middle. Germline values: CDR1 SGHNT, CDR2 YYREEE (reference sequence). CDR3 loop: CASSFPRADTGELFF. CDR3 nucleotide sequence: TGTGCCAGCAGCTTCCCCAGGGCTGACACCGGGGAGCTGTTTTTT.

This clone was picked up one time. The chain is built from TRBV4-1 and TRBJ2-1, with D possibly being TRBD2 (5 bases). Germline-derived CDR1 and CDR2 are MGHRA and YSYEKL. With 0 bases removed from V and 0 bases from J, the gap between germline ends came to 12 bases. The CDR3 loop spans 17 amino acids. The CDR3 reads CASSQDLWAGSYNEQFF. In DNA form, the CDR3 reads TGCGCCAGCAGCCAAGATCTTTGGGCGGGCTCCTACAATGAGCAGTTCTTC.

The chain employs TRBV2 and TRBJ2-1; 12 bases align to TRBD2. The V gene end was trimmed by 5 bases and the J gene end by 8 bases; junction bases not matched to a gene: 7. The CDR3 contains 15 residues. Per the germline V gene, CDR1 is SNHLY and CDR2 is FYNNEI. CDR3 loop: CASSFVASGGDEQFF. As DNA, the CDR3 is TGTGCCAGCAGTTTTGTAGCTAGCGGGGGGGATGAGCAGTTCTTC.

The table lists this clone with a few counts. The chain has TRBV7-9 and TRBJ1-1; 9 bases fit TRBD1. Losses at the gene ends were 5 bases for V and 4 bases for J; bases not matched to a gene: 5. CDR3 length: 14 amino acids. Germline V lookup: CDR1 SEHNR, CDR2 FQNEAQ (reference sequence). The CDR3: CASSDDRGITEAFF. The CDR3 DNA reads TGTGCCAGCAGCGACGACAGGGGGATCACTGAAGCTTTCTTT. Full variable domain (outside the CDR3, taken from reference TRBV7-9 and TRBJ1-1): DTGVSQNPRHKITKRGQNVTFRCDPISEHNRLYWYRQTLGQGPEFLTYFQNEAQLEKSRLLSDRFSAERPKGSFSTLEIQRTEQGDSAMYLCASSDDRGITEAFFGQGTRLTVV.

The rearrangement joins TRBV5-1 to TRBJ1-1; D not resolved. Per the germline V gene, CDR1 is SGHRS and CDR2 is YFSETQ. Trimming pared 4 bases from V and 7 bases from J, leaving 14 bases between. This CDR3 is 13 amino acids long. CDR3 nucleotide sequence: TGCGCCAGCAGCACCGACCCTAGCGGTGAAGCTTTCTTT. This gives the protein CASSTDPSGEAFF.

The rearrangement uses TRBV6-5 and TRBJ1-2; 7 nucleotides align to TRBD1. The germline V gene encodes CDR1 MNHEY and CDR2 SVGAGI. The V gene end was trimmed by 6 bases and the J gene end by 2 bases; junction bases not matched to a gene: 6. The CDR3 is made up of 14 amino acids. The CDR3 region is CASRRQGLNYGYTF. CDR3 nucleotide sequence: TGTGCCAGCAGACGACAGGGACTGAACTATGGCTACACCTTC.

The chain is built from TRBV28 and TRBJ1-2, with D tentatively TRBD1 (6 bases). CDR1 and CDR2 from the germline V gene are MDHEN and SYDVKM. V lost 6 bases, J lost 7 bases, and 21 bases lay in between. CDR3 length: 15 residues. This chain's CDR3 is CASRLTGGAERGYTF. CDR3 nucleotides: TGTGCCAGCAGACTCACGGGGGGGGCGGAACGTGGCTACACCTTC.

This chain uses TRBV11-1 with TRBJ2-5, with TRBD2 matching 10 bases. CDR3 length: 15 residues. Germline V gives CDR1 SGHAT, CDR2 FQDESV (reference sequence). Trimming at V came to 6 bases and at J to 1 base, leaving 5 bases not matched to a gene. This CDR3 reads CASSRLAGGQETQYF. CDR3 DNA: TGTGCCAGCAGTAGGTTAGCGGGGGGCCAAGAGACCCAGTACTTC. The variable domain in full, completed from reference TRBV11-1 and TRBJ2-5, reads EAEVAQSPRYKITEKSQAVAFWCDPISGHATLYWYRQILGQGPELLVQFQDESVVDDSQLPKDRFSAERLKGVDSTLKIQPAELGDSAMYLCASSRLAGGQETQYFGPGTRLLVL.

The genes are TRBV11-3 and TRBJ2-7; 11 bases map to TRBD2. With V trimmed by 8 bases and J by 4 bases, 13 bases remained unmatched. The CDR3 length is 16 residues. Germline V CDR1 and CDR2: SGHNT, YENEEA. CDR3 region: CASGEFETSGEYEQYF. The CDR3 nucleotides are TGTGCCAGCGGCGAGTTCGAGACTAGCGGGGAATACGAGCAGTACTTC. The full variable domain, completed using reference TRBV11-3 and TRBJ2-7, is EAGVVQSPRYKIIEKKQPVAFWCNPISGHNTLYWYLQNLGQGPELLIRYENEEAVDDSQLPKDRFSAERLKGVDSTLKIQPAELGDSAVYLCASGEFETSGEYEQYFGPGTRLTVT.

In this sample, this clone turned up once. J is TRBJ2-3 and V is TRBV6-5; 13 bases align to TRBD2. The CDR3 length is 15 residues. V trimming: 10 bases; J trimming: 2 bases; junction bases outside the gene matches: 6. Per germline, CDR1 MNHEY and CDR2 SVGAGI. The CDR3 DNA follows: TGTGCCACCAGAACTAGCGGGGGGGTCACAGATACGCAGTATTTT. This gives the protein CATRTSGGVTDTQYF.

The V call is TRBV11-2, the J call TRBJ2-7, with D tentatively TRBD2 (6 bases). CDR1 and CDR2 from the germline V gene are SGHAT and FQNNGV. Trimming stripped 5 bases from V and 3 bases from J, with 17 bases between. The CDR3 is 15 residues long. As DNA, the CDR3 is TGTGCCAGCAGCGGTCTCCGGCGGGACTTCTACGAGCAGTACTTC. It yields the protein CASSGLRRDFYEQYF.

This chain uses TRBV25-1 with TRBJ1-5; TRBD1 might be the D (5 bases). This CDR3 comprises 15 residues. CDR1 is MGHDK and CDR2 is SYGVNS in the germline V gene. Trimming removed 3 bases at V and 2 bases at J, with 11 bases between. CDR3 protein: CASSDPRGGNQPQHF. Written as DNA, the CDR3 is TGTGCCAGCAGTGATCCAAGGGGTGGCAATCAGCCCCAGCATTTT.

In nucleotides, the CDR3 is TGTGCCAGCAGCCCGGGGGACAGGGGGCGCGGCTACACCTTC. Protein product: CASSPGDRGRGYTF. This sequence joins TRBV2 and TRBJ1-2; 12 bases map to TRBD1. J gave up 8 bases and V 6 bases, and 7 bases lay outside the gene matches. This CDR3 is built from 14 residues. Germline CDR1 SNHLY, CDR2 FYNNEI.

A single count supports this clone. The genes are TRBV14 and TRBJ2-1, with D perhaps TRBD1 (5 bases). Trimming took 4 bases from V and 4 from J, leaving 8 bases between them. Germline loops: CDR1 SGHDN, CDR2 FVKESK. The CDR3 has 13 residues. CDR3 nucleotides: TGTGCCAGCAGCCCACAGGTATACAATGAGCAGTTCTTC. Amino acid sequence: CASSPQVYNEQFF. Filled out from reference TRBV14 and TRBJ2-1, the complete variable domain reads EAGVTQFPSHSVIEKGQTVTLRCDPISGHDNLYWYRRVMGKEIKFLLHFVKESKQDESGMPNNRFLAERTGGTYSTLKVQPAELEDSGVYFCASSPQVYNEQFFGPGTRLTVL.

The V and J genes are TRBV27 and TRBJ2-7; 9 bases line up with TRBD2. The CDR3 has 15 residues. With 1 base clipped from V and 2 bases from J, the junction kept 3 bases outside the gene matches. Looked up from germline, CDR1 is MNHEY and CDR2 is SMNVEV (reference sequence). This CDR3 reads CASSLYSGGPYEQYF. The CDR3 DNA reads TGTGCCAGCAGTTTATATAGCGGGGGACCCTACGAGCAGTACTTC.

V and J are TRBV30 and TRBJ2-7, with D tentatively TRBD2 (5 bases). The V end lost 2 bases, the J end lost 6 bases, and 11 bases lay between the germline ends. The CDR3 covers 12 residues. CDR1 is GTSNPN and CDR2 is SVGIG in the germline V gene (reference sequence). The DNA for the CDR3 is TGTGCCTGGAGTCGAAATCGGGGCGAGCAGTACTTC. Residues: CAWSRNRGEQYF.